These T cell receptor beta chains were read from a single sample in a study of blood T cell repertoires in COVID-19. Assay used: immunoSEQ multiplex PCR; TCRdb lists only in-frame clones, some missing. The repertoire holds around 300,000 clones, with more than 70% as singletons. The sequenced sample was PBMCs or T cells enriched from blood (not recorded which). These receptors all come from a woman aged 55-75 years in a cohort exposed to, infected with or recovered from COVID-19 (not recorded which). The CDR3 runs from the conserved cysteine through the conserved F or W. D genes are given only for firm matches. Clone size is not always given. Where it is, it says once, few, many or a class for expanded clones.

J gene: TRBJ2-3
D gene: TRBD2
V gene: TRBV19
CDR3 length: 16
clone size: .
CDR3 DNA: TGTGCCAGTAGCAAGACTAGCGGGACTAGCACAGATACGCAGTATTTT
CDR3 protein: CASSKTSGTSTDTQYF

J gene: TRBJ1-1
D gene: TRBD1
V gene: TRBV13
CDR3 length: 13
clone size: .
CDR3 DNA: TGTGCCAGCAGGGGACAGGGCATCACTGAAGCTTTCTTT
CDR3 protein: CASRGQGITEAFF

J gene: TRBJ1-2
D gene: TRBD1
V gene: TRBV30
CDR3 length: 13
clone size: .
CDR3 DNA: TGTGCCTGGAGATTGGGGACAGGGGCTGGCTACACCTTC
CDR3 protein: CAWRLGTGAGYTF

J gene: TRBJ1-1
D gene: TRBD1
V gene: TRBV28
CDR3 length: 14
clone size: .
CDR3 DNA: TGTGCCAGCGTAACAGGGGGCTCGATCACTGAAGCTTTCTTT
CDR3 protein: CASVTGGSITEAFF

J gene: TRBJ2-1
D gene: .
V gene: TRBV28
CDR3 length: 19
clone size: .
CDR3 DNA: TGTGCCAGCAGTTTATTAGGGGGAGGGCAGGGGAGCTCCTACAATGAGCAGTTCTTC
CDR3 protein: CASSLLGGGQGSSYNEQFF

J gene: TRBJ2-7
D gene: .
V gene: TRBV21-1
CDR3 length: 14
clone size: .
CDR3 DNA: TGTGCCAGCAGCAAGGGGCAGGGTTTCTACGAGCAGTACTTC
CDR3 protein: CASSKGQGFYEQYF

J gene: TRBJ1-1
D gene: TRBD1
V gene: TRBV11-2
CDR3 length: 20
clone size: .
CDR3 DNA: TGTGCCAGCAGCTTAGATAGTATCGAAGGCAGGGGGGTGAGTACGACTGAAGCTTTCTTT
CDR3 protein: CASSLDSIEGRGVSTTEAFF

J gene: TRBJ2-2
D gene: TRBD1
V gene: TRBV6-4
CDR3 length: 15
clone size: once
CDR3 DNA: TGTGCCAGCAGTGGGACAGGGAATCCCACCGGGGAGCTGTTTTTT
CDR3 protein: CASSGTGNPTGELFF

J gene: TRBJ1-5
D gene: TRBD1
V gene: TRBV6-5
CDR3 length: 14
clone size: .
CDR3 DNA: TGTGCCAGCAATCTCCAGGGGGCCGATCAGCCCCAGCATTTT
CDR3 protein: CASNLQGADQPQHF

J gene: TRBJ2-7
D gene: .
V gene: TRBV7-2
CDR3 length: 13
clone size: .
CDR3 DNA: TGTGCCAGCAGCTTACCTAGAGTTGGGGAGCAGTACTTC
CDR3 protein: CASSLPRVGEQYF

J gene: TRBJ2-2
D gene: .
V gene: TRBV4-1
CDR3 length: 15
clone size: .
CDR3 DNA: TGCGCCAGCAGCTCCATGGACACGAACACCGGGGAGCTGTTTTTT
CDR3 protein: CASSSMDTNTGELFF

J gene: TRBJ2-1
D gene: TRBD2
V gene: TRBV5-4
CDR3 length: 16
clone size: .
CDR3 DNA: TGTGCCAGCAGCGCGTCCCTAGCGGCCTCCTACAATGAGCAGTTCTTC
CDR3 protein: CASSASLAASYNEQFF

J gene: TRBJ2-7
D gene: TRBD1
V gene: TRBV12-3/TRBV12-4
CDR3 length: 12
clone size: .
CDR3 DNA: TGTGCCAGCAGTCCCGACAGGGGCGAGCAGTACTTC
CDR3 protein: CASSPDRGEQYF

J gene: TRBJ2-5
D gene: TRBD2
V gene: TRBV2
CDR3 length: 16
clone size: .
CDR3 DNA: TGTGCCAGCAGTCCTCTTCGGGCGGGAGGGGTGGAGACCCAGTACTTC
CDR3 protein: CASSPLRAGGVETQYF

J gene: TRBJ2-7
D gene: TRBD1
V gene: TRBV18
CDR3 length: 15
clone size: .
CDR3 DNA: TGTGCCAGCTCACTACAAGGACAGGGGGCTTACGAGCAGTACTTC
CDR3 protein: CASSLQGQGAYEQYF

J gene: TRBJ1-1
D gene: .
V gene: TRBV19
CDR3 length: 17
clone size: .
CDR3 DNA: TGTGCCAGTAGCAGATCCGTCGGGGTAGGGTTAGGCACTGAAGCTTTCTTT
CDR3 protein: CASSRSVGVGLGTEAFF

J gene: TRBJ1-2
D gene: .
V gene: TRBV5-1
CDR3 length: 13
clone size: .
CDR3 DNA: TGCGCCAGCAGCTTGTCGCTGGGGAGCGGCTACACCTTC
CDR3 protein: CASSLSLGSGYTF